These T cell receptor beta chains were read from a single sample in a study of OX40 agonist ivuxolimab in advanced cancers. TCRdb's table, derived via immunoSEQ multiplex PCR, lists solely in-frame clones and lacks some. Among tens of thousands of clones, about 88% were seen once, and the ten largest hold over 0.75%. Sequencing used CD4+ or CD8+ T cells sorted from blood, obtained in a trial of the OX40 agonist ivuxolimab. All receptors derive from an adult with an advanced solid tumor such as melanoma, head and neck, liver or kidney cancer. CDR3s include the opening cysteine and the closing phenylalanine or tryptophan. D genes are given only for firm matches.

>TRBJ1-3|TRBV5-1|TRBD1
TGCGCCAGCAGCTTGCAGGGGGTCTCTGGAAACACCATATATTTT
CASSLQGVSGNTIYF
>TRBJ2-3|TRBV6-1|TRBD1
TGTGCCGCCTGGCTAGGACAGGGGGCAGATACGCAGTATTTT
CAAWLGQGADTQYF
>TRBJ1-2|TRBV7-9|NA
TGTGCCAGCAGCTACCGGGACAAATTAGCTAACTATGGCTACACCTTC
CASSYRDKLANYGYTF
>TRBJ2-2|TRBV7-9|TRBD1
TGTGCCAGCAGCTTTACCGGGACAGGGCACGGGGAGCTGTTTTTT
CASSFTGTGHGELFF
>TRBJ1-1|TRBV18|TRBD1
TGTGCCAGCTCAGCAACACAGGGGGCGGGAACTGAAGCTTTCTTT
CASSATQGAGTEAFF
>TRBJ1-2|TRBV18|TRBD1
TGTGCCAGCTCACCACGACAGGGGGAGGTGTCGGGCGGCTACACCTTC
CASSPRQGEVSGGYTF
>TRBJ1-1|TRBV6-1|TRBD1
TGTGCCAGCAGACCCACAGGGGGTCACACTGAAGCTTTCTTT
CASRPTGGHTEAFF
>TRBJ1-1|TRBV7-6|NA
TGTGCCAGCAGCTTTGGGGAGAACACTGAAGCTTTCTTT
CASSFGENTEAFF
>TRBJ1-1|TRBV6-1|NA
TGTGCCAGCAGGGCAGATATCGCTGAAGCTTTCTTT
CASRADIAEAFF
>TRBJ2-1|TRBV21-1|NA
TGTGCCAGCAGCAAACGCACTAGCGGGGGGGCCAATGAGCAGTTCTTC
CASSKRTSGGANEQFF